Detailed here is one T cell receptor (beta chain). No cognate antigen has been identified for it. One base away there is no much larger clone; base qualities are not given. This entry comes from a study of blood T cell repertoires in COVID-19 (dated by TCRdb to 2018 to 2020). Notes on the research overall: Samples covering the acute and convalescent phases of COVID-19 were provided by collaborators in the United States, Italy and Spain. The prospective study material was composed of cDNA or gDNA derived from T cells, B-cell-depleted T cells, or PBMCs. The dataset comprised deeply sampled blood TCRbeta repertoires from subjects exposed to, actively infected with, or recovered from COVID-19. The repertoires were released in a freely available public database intended as a resource for research on the immune response to SARS-CoV-2. Samples were obtained from the ongoing ImmuneRACE study (first 160 participants) and from 950 to 1,500 subjects provided by 6 global collaborators. A de-identified subject ID, COVID-19 status, age in years and sex were almost always included in the sample metadata. HLA class I and class II types, where available, came from metadata supplied by the sample provider rather than from assay-based typing.

General study outcomes and caveats: The amount of clinical and demographic metadata varied by source and participant and was provided uncurated.

CDR1 and CDR2 are read off the germline V gene as MDHEN and SYDVKM. Trimming costs V 2 bases and J 0 bases, and their ends lie 8 bases apart. Its CDR3 holds 16 amino acids, cysteine through phenylalanine. Kept here is only the CDR3 DNA, which spans 48 bases and is read in frame from base 1. TCRbeta CDR3 regions were amplified from genomic DNA by means of the immunoSEQ Assay, a bias-controlled multiplex PCR. As for the original processing: Nucleated cell counts per sample were estimated from amplification of reference gene primers within the assay. Sequence reads were collapsed and filtered to measure the absolute abundance of every unique TCRbeta CDR3 rearrangement. For each sample, productive Simpson clonality was calculated as the square root of Simpson's diversity index across productive rearrangements. What TCRdb holds here is the immuneACCESS table cut down to in-frame rearrangements. Part of the clones is not present; checked against another copy, under half of the missing clones reflect an unresolved V gene, and the others are unexplained. From that table come the V and J calls and clone size; the DNA was used to work out D and trimming. A total of around 250,000 clones appear in this sample, 86% of them only once. The leading ten clones occupy roughly 1.6% of the sample.

A second Seattle source provided samples from volunteer blood donors who had recovered from COVID-19. Each collaborating institution followed its own protocols to collect whole blood in K2EDTA tubes. For TCRbeta analysis, collaborator samples were shipped as frozen whole blood, as isolated PBMCs, or as DNA extracted from either sample type. Rearrangement joined TRBV28 to TRBJ2-6, with no reliable assignment of the D segment. The origin of this receptor is a woman aged 60-75 years who had recovered from COVID-19. Material for sequencing was peripheral blood. The sequenced DNA: TGTGCCAGCAGTTTAACAGCCCCCTCTGGGGCCAACGTCCTGACTTTC. Translated, it gives CASSLTAPSGANVLTF.